The rows below give T cell receptor beta chains drawn from one sample of a study of regulatory T cells in long-lasting Graves disease. TCRdb passed the multiplex PCR reads through MiXCR, listing each CDR3 protein once. This sample has some 410,000 distinct CDR3 sequences; 16% occur once, and the top ten carry about 10%. These same data were also listed under a study on T cells in Graves' hyperthyroidism and ophthalmopathy.

This material consisted of peripheral blood mononuclear cells (PBMCs), taken at new diagnosis, from a patient treated with antithyroid drugs. The receptors originated from a woman aged 25 to 39 with Graves disease. The CDR3 runs from the conserved cysteine through the conserved F or W. D genes are given only for firm matches. Clone sizes are given selectively: once, few, many, or a class where the clone is expanded.

>few|TRBJ2-7|TRBD2|TRBV4-1
TGCGCCAGCAGCCAAAGAGGACTAGCGGGAGGTGTGAACGAGCAGTACTTC
CASSQRGLAGGVNEQYF
>.|TRBJ1-2|TRBD1|TRBV15
TGTGCCACCAGCAGGGGACAGCCCTATGGCTACACCTTC
CATSRGQPYGYTF
>.|TRBJ2-5|.|TRBV4-1
TGCGCCAGCAGCCAAGGGAGGGGTTTGACTAGGCAAGAGACCCAGTACTTC
CASSQGRGLTRQETQYF
>many|TRBJ2-2|TRBD1|TRBV5-4
TGTGCCAGCAGCGGGCCGGGACAGATGAACACCGGGGAGCTGTTTTTT
CASSGPGQMNTGELFF
>many|TRBJ2-1|.|TRBV7-9
TGTGCCAGCAGCCCTCCGGGGAACTCCTACAATGAGCAGTTCTTC
CASSPPGNSYNEQFF
>many|TRBJ2-7|TRBD2|TRBV5-1
TGCGCCAGCAGTTTTCCCACTAGCGGGACCATGGACGAGCAGTACTTC
CASSFPTSGTMDEQYF
>.|TRBJ2-5|TRBD2|TRBV19
TGTGCCAGTAGTATAGAAGCTGCGGGAGGGCCCTCGCGGCAGACCCAGTACTTC
CASSIEAAGGPSRQTQYF
>many|TRBJ2-1|TRBD2|TRBV7-2
TGTGCCAGCAGCTGGGGAGCGGGAGCGGGCTCCTACAATGAGCAGTTCTTC
CASSWGAGAGSYNEQFF
>many|TRBJ2-3|.|TRBV3-1
TGTGCCAGCAGCCGCCGAGGTAGCGGAAGCACAGATACGCAGTATTTT
CASSRRGSGSTDTQYF
>many|TRBJ1-5|.|TRBV5-5
TGTGCCAGCAGCTTCAGGACGGGATACAATCAGCCCCAGCATTTT
CASSFRTGYNQPQHF
>many|TRBJ1-1|.|TRBV12-3/TRBV12-4
TGTGCCAGCAGTTTAGGCCTCGGAGAAACTTTT
CASSLGLGETF
>many|TRBJ2-3|TRBD2|TRBV6-2/TRBV6-3
TGTGCCAGCAGTGTGAGAGCGGGAGCGGGAGATACGCAGTATTTT
CASSVRAGAGDTQYF
>.|TRBJ2-7|TRBD2|TRBV6-5
TGTGCCAGCAGTTACCCTAGCGGGAGGGCCGGGGAGCAGTACTTC
CASSYPSGRAGEQYF
>many|TRBJ2-2|.|TRBV30
TGTGCCTGGAGACCCCCCAGGAGTTGGCCCTACGGGGAGCTGTTTTTT
CAWRPPRSWPYGELFF
>many|TRBJ2-1|.|TRBV12-3/TRBV12-4
TGTGCCAGCAGTTTGGCCGATTGGTTGCGGGGTGCTTACAATGAGCAGTTCTTC
CASSLADWLRGAYNEQFF
>.|TRBJ2-5|.|TRBV28
TGTGCCAGCAGTTTCGCTAGAGGAGGCAGCCGAGAGACCCAGTACTTC
CASSFARGGSRETQYF
>.|TRBJ2-5|.|TRBV4-3
TGCGCCAGCAGCCAAGAAGCGCTATTGGAGGGAGAGACCCAGTACTTC
CASSQEALLEGETQYF
>many|TRBJ2-7|TRBD2|TRBV24-1
TGTGCCACCCAACTAGCGGGAGGAACCGAGCAGTACTTC
CATQLAGGTEQYF
>.|TRBJ2-2|.|TRBV5-1
TGCGCCAGCAGGGCGCAGGGAAGTGGCGGGGAGCTGTTTTTT
CASRAQGSGGELFF
>many|TRBJ2-5|.|TRBV29-1
TGCAGCGTTGAAGAGGCCGCAGGGCAGTGGGAGACCCAGTACTTC
CSVEEAAGQWETQYF
>many|TRBJ2-1|TRBD1|TRBV20-1
TGCAGTGCTAGCCCGACAGGGGAGGACTACAATGAGCAGTTCTTC
CSASPTGEDYNEQFF
>.|TRBJ2-5|.|TRBV15
TGTGCCACCAGCAGAGATAGAGCGGCGGAGACCCAGTACTTC
CATSRDRAAETQYF
>many|TRBJ1-5|TRBD1|TRBV20-1
TGCAGTGCTAGAGCTGGACAGGGGGCTGGTTTT
CSARAGQGAGF
>.|TRBJ2-1|.|TRBV2
TGTGCCAGCATAAGGGGAGAATCGCTCAATGAGCAGTCCTTC
CASIRGESLNEQSF
>many|TRBJ2-1|.|TRBV12-3/TRBV12-4
TGTGCCAGCAGCCCCCCTCGGGGAGGTGGAGATGAGCAGTTCTTC
CASSPPRGGGDEQFF
>.|TRBJ1-2|TRBD1|TRBV6-1
TGTGCCAGCAGTGGACAGGGGGCCGACTATGGCTACACCTTC
CASSGQGADYGYTF
>many|TRBJ2-7|TRBD2|TRBV20-1
TGCAGTGCTCGGACTAGCGAGAGCTCCTACGAGCAGTACTTC
CSARTSESSYEQYF
>many|TRBJ2-1|TRBD2|TRBV30
TGTGCCGGTCTAGCGGGGGCCTACAATGAGCAGTTCTTC
CAGLAGAYNEQFF
>many|TRBJ1-6|.|TRBV30
TGTGCCTGGAGTGTCTTTCCCCGGACCCGACGAATCACCCTCCACTTT
CAWSVFPRTRRITLHF
>many|TRBJ2-3|.|TRBV28
TGTGCCAGCAGTTTATGGGGCGGGTCGACGACGAGCACAGATACGCAGTATTTT
CASSLWGGSTTSTDTQYF
>.|TRBJ2-3|TRBD1|TRBV5-6
TGTGCCAGCAGCTCGACAGGGGACGCAGATACGCAGTATTTT
CASSSTGDADTQYF
>.|TRBJ2-1|TRBD2|TRBV9
TGTGCCAGCAGCGCAGAGTTGGGACTAGCGGGGTTAAATGAGCAGTTCTTC
CASSAELGLAGLNEQFF
>few|TRBJ1-1|TRBD1|TRBV20-1
TGCAGTGCTAGAGGGACAGGGGGCACTGAAGCTTTCTTT
CSARGTGGTEAFF
>many|TRBJ1-2|TRBD1|TRBV7-9
TGTGCCAGCAGCCCCGACAGGGGACGGGGCTACACCTTC
CASSPDRGRGYTF
>.|TRBJ1-5|.|TRBV3-1
TGTGCCAGCAGCCAAGGGTCGGGGGCCAATCAGCCCCAGCATTTT
CASSQGSGANQPQHF
>.|TRBJ2-7|.|TRBV6-2/TRBV6-3
TGTGCCAGCAGTGAGGGGGGGGACGGACCCTCCTACGAGCAGTACTTC
CASSEGGDGPSYEQYF
>few|TRBJ2-7|.|TRBV20-1
TGCAGTGCTAGGGGCAGTGGGGGTTTCTACGAGCAGTACTTC
CSARGSGGFYEQYF
>many|TRBJ2-7|.|TRBV27
TGTGCCAGCAGCCCCAAGGCCGGACCCTACGAGCAGTACTTC
CASSPKAGPYEQYF
>.|TRBJ2-1|TRBD2|TRBV27
TGTGCCAGCAAAGCGGGGTACAATGAGCAGTTCTTC
CASKAGYNEQFF
>many|TRBJ1-1|.|TRBV5-1
TGCGCCAGCAGCTTGCGCACCAACCCTAGGGCTGAAGCTTTCTTT
CASSLRTNPRAEAFF
>many|TRBJ2-1|TRBD2|TRBV12-3/TRBV12-4
TGTGCCAGCAGCACCCCCGGGAGGGCCCACAATGAGCAGTTCTTC
CASSTPGRAHNEQFF
>many|TRBJ2-2|.|TRBV18
TGTGCCAGCTCACCTGCGGTCGGGGAGCTGTTTTTT
CASSPAVGELFF
>medium-sized|TRBJ2-6|.|TRBV27
TGTGCCAGCAGTCCAGGGTGGGGATCTGGGGCCAACGTCCTGACTTTC
CASSPGWGSGANVLTF
>many|TRBJ1-6|.|TRBV12-3/TRBV12-4
TGTGCCAGCACAACCTCCGGGAAGGGTGGATCCTATAATTCACCCCTCCACTTT
CASTTSGKGGSYNSPLHF
>many|TRBJ1-1|.|TRBV20-1
TGCAGTGCTAGAGATGAGCCGGGGCCTGAAGCTTTCTTT
CSARDEPGPEAFF
>.|TRBJ2-1|.|TRBV6-1
TGTGCCAGCGGCCAGCGGCGTAGATCCAATGAGCAGTTCTTC
CASGQRRRSNEQFF
>many|TRBJ1-2|.|TRBV28
TGTGCCAGCAGTTCCTCCTCGAGGGGTAATGGCTACACCTTC
CASSSSSRGNGYTF
>many|TRBJ1-1|TRBD1|TRBV28
TGTGCCAGCAGTCAGGGGGTCGGGACACCTAACACTGAAGCTTTCTTT
CASSQGVGTPNTEAFF
>.|TRBJ1-1|TRBD1|TRBV7-3
TGTGCCAGCAGCCCAACCGGCAGGGGGCCGGGGACTGAAGCTTTCTTT
CASSPTGRGPGTEAFF